The 18 T cell receptor beta chains in this list originate from one sample, sequenced in a study of T cell responses to AZD1222 COVID-19 vaccine. The method was immunoSEQ multiplex PCR; TCRdb's version includes in-frame clones alone and lacks a portion of them. Of some 120,000 clones listed, around nine tenths are singletons. Sequencing was performed on peripheral blood, taken on day 0 of AZD1222 vaccination. These receptors came from an adult in good health.

This clone was detected once. The chain joins TRBV4-1 to TRBJ2-1, with 9 bases that match TRBD2. Germline CDR1 is MGHRA and CDR2 is YSYEKL. There are 16 residues in the CDR3. The V gene end was trimmed by 3 bases and the J gene end by 8 bases; junction bases not matched to a gene: 11. The CDR3 sequence: CASSHQPGTSSYEQFF. The CDR3 DNA follows: TGCGCCAGCAGCCACCAACCCGGGACTAGCTCGTATGAGCAGTTCTTC.

This clone was recorded once. This chain connects TRBV13 to TRBJ1-1, with unresolved D. Trimming removed 6 bases at V and 6 bases at J, with 8 bases between. Germline lookup yields CDR1 PRHDT and CDR2 FYEKMQ (reference sequence). CDR3 length: 11 residues. The CDR3 region is CASRGSSEAFF. CDR3 bases: TGTGCCAGCAGAGGTAGCTCTGAAGCTTTCTTT.

The gene calls are TRBV5-4 and TRBJ2-1; D perhaps matches TRBD2 (5 bases). V was shortened by 3 bases and J by 7 bases, with 11 bases between the two germline ends. CDR1 and CDR2 from the germline V gene are SGHNT and YYREEE (reference sequence). The CDR3 sequence is 13 residues long. CDR3 nucleotide sequence: TGTGCCAGCAGCTCGAGGGCCCAAAATGAGCAGTTCTTC. Translating it yields CASSSRAQNEQFF.

The chain employs TRBV19 and TRBJ2-1; tentatively, D is TRBD1 (6 bases). Trimming took 3 bases from V and 7 from J, leaving 13 bases between them. This CDR3 comprises 14 residues. CDR1 is LNHDA and CDR2 is SQIVND in the germline V gene (reference sequence). The CDR3 DNA follows: TGTGCCAGTAGTATCCAGGGGATTTCTAATGAGCAGTTCTTC. Translating gives CASSIQGISNEQFF.

This sequence joins TRBV7-9 and TRBJ2-7, with TRBD2 matching 7 bases. From germline, CDR1 is SEHNR and CDR2 FQNEAQ (reference sequence). V was clipped by 2 bases and J by 3 bases; unmatched bases: 7. The CDR3 is made up of 15 amino acids. CDR3 nucleotide sequence: TGTGCCAGCAGCTTATTACCCGGGGGGTTCTACGAGCAGTACTTC. Residues: CASSLLPGGFYEQYF.

The rearrangement joins TRBV2 to TRBJ1-6; the D gene is possibly TRBD1 (5 bases). This CDR3 spans 14 amino acids. Trimming pared 0 bases from V and 9 bases from J, leaving 9 bases between. The germline CDR1 and CDR2 sequences are SNHLY and FYNNEI. DNA for the CDR3: TGTGCCAGCAGTGAAGCAAGGGGTGGTTCACCCCTCCACTTT. It codes for CASSEARGGSPLHF.

The chain joins TRBV5-5 to TRBJ2-6, with D perhaps TRBD1 (6 bases). With 1 base removed from V and 1 base from J, the gap between germline ends came to 18 bases. Germline CDR1 reads SGHKS; CDR2 reads YYEKEE (reference sequence). This CDR3 is 19 amino acids long. CDR3 loop: CASSLWVQGTSSGANVLTF. As DNA, the CDR3 is TGTGCCAGCAGCTTGTGGGTACAGGGAACCTCGTCTGGGGCCAACGTCCTGACTTTC.

The CDR3 protein is CASSFGGDLNTEAFF. In nucleotides, the CDR3 is TGTGCCAGTAGTTTTGGGGGCGACCTGAACACTGAAGCTTTCTTT. The V gene is TRBV19, the J gene TRBJ1-1; the D gene is possibly TRBD1 (6 bases). CDR1 and CDR2 from the germline V gene are LNHDA and SQIVND (reference sequence). V gave up 5 bases and J gave up 0 bases, with 13 bases separating them. CDR3 length equals 15 residues.

This clone was detected only once. The chain employs TRBV7-9 and TRBJ2-4; D gene ambiguous. Trimming removed 6 bases from V and 0 bases from J, with 6 bases in between. The V gene's germline CDR1 is SEHNR and CDR2 FQNEAQ (reference sequence). The CDR3 spans 13 residues. The CDR3 DNA sequence: TGTGCCAGCAGTCTCCTAGCCAAAAACATTCAGTACTTC. Protein product: CASSLLAKNIQYF.

This rearrangement joins TRBV2 to TRBJ2-1, with TRBD1 matching over 9 bases. Germline trimming cut 4 bases from V and 5 bases from J; bases unmatched to any gene: 3. Per germline, CDR1 SNHLY and CDR2 FYNNEI. CDR3 length: 14 residues. CDR3 residues: CASSARTGDNEQFF. As DNA, the CDR3 is TGTGCCAGCAGTGCCCGGACAGGGGACAATGAGCAGTTCTTC.

The CDR3 DNA sequence: TGCGCCAGCAGCTTGTCCACAGGGGGGGAACGAGAAAAACTGTTTTTT. This translates into CASSLSTGGEREKLFF. The V gene is TRBV5-1, the J gene TRBJ1-4; the match to TRBD1 covers 8 bases. V was pared by 1 base and J by 8 bases, with 10 bases of the junction left unmatched. The CDR3 is 16 amino acids. The V gene's germline CDR1 is SGHRS and CDR2 YFSETQ.

V gene TRBV10-3 combines with J gene TRBJ2-1; 7 positions agree with TRBD1. CDR3 length equals 16 residues. V dropped 4 bases and J dropped 7; count of bases not matched to a gene: 13. Per germline, CDR1 ENHRY and CDR2 SYGVKD. CDR3 in amino acids: CAISARQGSSTNEQFF. CDR3 bases: TGTGCCATCAGTGCAAGACAGGGTTCGTCGACAAATGAGCAGTTCTTC.

This chain links TRBV9 with TRBJ2-3, with a possible D match to TRBD2 (6 bases). V shed 0 bases and J shed 0 bases, with 11 bases lying between them. This CDR3 contains 16 residues. Germline lookup yields CDR1 SGDLS and CDR2 YYNGEE. CDR3 in DNA: TGTGCCAGCAGCGTAGATACGGGAGCGAGCACAGATACGCAGTATTTT. It codes for CASSVDTGASTDTQYF.

The chain employs TRBV7-2 and TRBJ2-7, with D possibly matching TRBD1 (5 bases). The V end lost 1 base, the J end lost 5 bases, and 15 bases lay between the germline ends. The CDR3 runs to 15 residues. Per the germline V gene, CDR1 is SGHTA and CDR2 is FQGNSA. CDR3 residues: CASSLVGRVPHEQYF. In DNA, the CDR3 is TGTGCCAGCAGCTTAGTAGGCAGGGTCCCACACGAGCAGTACTTC.

The chain recombines TRBV4-1 with TRBJ2-2; 9 positions agree with TRBD1. Germline V gene lookup returns CDR1 MGHRA and CDR2 YSYEKL. The CDR3 contains 16 residues. V lost 4 bases, J lost 1 base, and 4 bases stayed unmatched. CDR3 in DNA: TGCGCCAGCAGCCTCGGGACAGGGCAGAACACCGGGGAGCTGTTTTTT. Translated, it gives CASSLGTGQNTGELFF.

This sequence joins TRBV4-3 and TRBJ1-2; 9 bases agree with TRBD1. The CDR3 is 17 amino acids. After removal of 0 bases from V and 6 bases from J, the junction contained 11 bases not matched to a gene. Germline assignment: CDR1 LGHNA and CDR2 YSLEER. The CDR3: CASSQDWIGQGSHGYTF. In DNA, the CDR3 is TGCGCCAGCAGCCAAGACTGGATAGGACAGGGGAGTCATGGCTACACCTTC.

V and J are TRBV6-2 or TRBV6-3 and TRBJ2-1, with D uncertain. CDR3 length: 13 residues. Germline V gives CDR1 MNHEY, CDR2 SVGEGT. V was clipped by 0 bases and J by 9 bases, with 9 bases between them. DNA of the CDR3: TGTGCCAGCAGTTACTCCTTCCCAGCTGAGCAGTTCTTC. Translation gives CASSYSFPAEQFF.

This sequence joins TRBV5-3 and TRBJ2-7; D not resolved. TRBV5-3 is an open reading frame whose function is uncertain. This CDR3 has 12 amino acids. The V end was cut by 1 base, the J end by 3 bases, with 5 bases between. The CDR3 spells CARSLPDYEQYF. In nucleotides, the CDR3 is TGTGCCAGAAGCTTGCCTGACTACGAGCAGTACTTC.